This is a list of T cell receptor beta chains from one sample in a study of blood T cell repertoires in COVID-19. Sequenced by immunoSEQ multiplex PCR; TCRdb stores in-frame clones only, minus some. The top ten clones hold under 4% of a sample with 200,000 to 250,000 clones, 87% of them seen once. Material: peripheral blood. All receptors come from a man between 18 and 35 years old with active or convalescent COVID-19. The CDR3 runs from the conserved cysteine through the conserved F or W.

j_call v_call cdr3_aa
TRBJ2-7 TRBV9 CASSGDWTYEQYF
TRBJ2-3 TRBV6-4 CASSATGTGTDTQYF
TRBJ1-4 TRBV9 CASGGGNEKLFF
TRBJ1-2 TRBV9 CASSVLAGGYTF
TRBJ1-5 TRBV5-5 CASSPTGESNQPQHF
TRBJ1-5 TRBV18 CASSRDRGGNQPQHF
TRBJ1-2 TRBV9 CASSVVGSGYTF
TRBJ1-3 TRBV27 CASGTGAGNTIYF
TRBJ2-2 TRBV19 CASTIYGQGDTGELFF
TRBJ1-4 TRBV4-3 CASSLNPGQLNEKLFF
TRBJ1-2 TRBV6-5 CASTGMGQHYGYTF
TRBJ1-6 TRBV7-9 CASSLEGANNSPLHF
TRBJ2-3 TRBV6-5 CASSYVSKASTDTQYF
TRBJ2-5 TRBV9 CASSVEGAQTQYF
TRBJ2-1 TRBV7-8 CASSLERPGSPSYNEQFF
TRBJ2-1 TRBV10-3 CAISEAASGDNEQFF
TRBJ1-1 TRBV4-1 CASSQEWGGVNTEAFF